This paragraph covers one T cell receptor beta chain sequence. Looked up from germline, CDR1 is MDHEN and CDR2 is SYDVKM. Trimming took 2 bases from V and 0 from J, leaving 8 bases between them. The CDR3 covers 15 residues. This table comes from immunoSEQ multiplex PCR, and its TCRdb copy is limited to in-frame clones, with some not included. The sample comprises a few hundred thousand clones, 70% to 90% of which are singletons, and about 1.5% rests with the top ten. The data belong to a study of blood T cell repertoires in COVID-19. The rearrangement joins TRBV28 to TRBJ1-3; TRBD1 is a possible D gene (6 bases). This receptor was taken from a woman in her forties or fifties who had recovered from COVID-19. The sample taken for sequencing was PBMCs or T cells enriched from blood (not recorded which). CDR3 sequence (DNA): TGTGCCAGCAGTTTACGACAGGCCTCTGGAAACACCATATATTTT. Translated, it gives CASSLRQASGNTIYF.